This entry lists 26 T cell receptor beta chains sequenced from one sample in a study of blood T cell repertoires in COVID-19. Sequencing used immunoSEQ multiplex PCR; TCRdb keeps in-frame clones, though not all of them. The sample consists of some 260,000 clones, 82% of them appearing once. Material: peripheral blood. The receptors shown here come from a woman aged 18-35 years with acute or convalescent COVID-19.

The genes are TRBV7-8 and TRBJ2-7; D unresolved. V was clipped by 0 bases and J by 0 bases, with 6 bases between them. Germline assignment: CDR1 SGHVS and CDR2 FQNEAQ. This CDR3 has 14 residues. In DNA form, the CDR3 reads TGTGCCAGCAGCTTAGCCGGGTACTCCTACGAGCAGTACTTC. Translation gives CASSLAGYSYEQYF.

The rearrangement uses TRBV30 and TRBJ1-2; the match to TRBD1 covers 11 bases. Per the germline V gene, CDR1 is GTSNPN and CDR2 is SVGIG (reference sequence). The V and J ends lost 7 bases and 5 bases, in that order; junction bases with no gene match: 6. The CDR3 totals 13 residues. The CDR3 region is CAYRTGGDYGYTF. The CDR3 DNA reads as TGTGCCTATCGGACAGGGGGCGATTATGGCTACACCTTC. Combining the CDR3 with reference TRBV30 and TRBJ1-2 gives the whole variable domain SQTIHQWPATLVQPVGSPLSLECTVEGTSNPNLYWYRQAAGRGLQLLFYSVGIGQISSEVPQNLSASRPQDRQFILSSKKLLLSDSGFYLCAYRTGGDYGYTFGSGTRLTVV.

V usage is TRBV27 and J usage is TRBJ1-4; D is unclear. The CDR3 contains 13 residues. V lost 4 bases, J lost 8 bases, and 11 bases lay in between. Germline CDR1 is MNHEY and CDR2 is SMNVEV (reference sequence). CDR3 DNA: TGTGCCAGCAGTTCGGGGATTGAGGAAAAACTGTTTTTT. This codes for CASSSGIEEKLFF.

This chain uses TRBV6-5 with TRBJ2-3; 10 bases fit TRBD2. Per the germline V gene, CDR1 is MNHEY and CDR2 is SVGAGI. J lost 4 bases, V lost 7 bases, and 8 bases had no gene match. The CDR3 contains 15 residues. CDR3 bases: TGTGCCAGCAAAGGGGTAGCGGGAGGTGCAGATACGCAGTATTTT. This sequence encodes CASKGVAGGADTQYF.

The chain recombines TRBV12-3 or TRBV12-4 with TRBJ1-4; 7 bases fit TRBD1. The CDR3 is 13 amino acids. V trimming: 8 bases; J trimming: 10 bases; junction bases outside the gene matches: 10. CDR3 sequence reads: CASQGGAASKLFF. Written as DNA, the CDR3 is TGTGCCAGCCAGGGGGGCGCAGCTTCAAAACTGTTTTTT.

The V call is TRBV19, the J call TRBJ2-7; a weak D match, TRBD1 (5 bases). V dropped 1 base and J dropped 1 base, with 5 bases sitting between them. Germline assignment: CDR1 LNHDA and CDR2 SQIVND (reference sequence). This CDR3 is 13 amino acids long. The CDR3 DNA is TGTGCCAGTAGTATAGGACAGTCCTACGAGCAGTACTTC. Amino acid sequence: CASSIGQSYEQYF.

The CDR3 reads CAISEQGEQPQHF. As DNA, the CDR3 is TGTGCCATCAGTGAGCAGGGCGAGCAGCCCCAGCATTTT. This chain links TRBV10-3 with TRBJ1-5; D perhaps matches TRBD1 (5 bases). Germline V lookup: CDR1 ENHRY, CDR2 SYGVKD. The CDR3 loop spans 13 amino acids. Trimming removed 2 bases at V and 7 bases at J, with 9 bases between.

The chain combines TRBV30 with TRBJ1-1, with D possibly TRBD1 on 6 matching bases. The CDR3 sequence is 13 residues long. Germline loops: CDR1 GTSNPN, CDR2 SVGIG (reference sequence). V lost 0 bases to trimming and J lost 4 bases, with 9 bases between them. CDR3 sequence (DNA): TGTGCCTGGAGTGTAGGGGGGGCCACTGAAGCTTTCTTT. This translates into CAWSVGGATEAFF.

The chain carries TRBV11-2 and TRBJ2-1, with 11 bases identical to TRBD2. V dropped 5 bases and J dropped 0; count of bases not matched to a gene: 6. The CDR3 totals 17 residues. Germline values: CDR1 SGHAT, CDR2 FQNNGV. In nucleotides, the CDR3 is TGTGCCAGCAGCCACGGGACTAGCGGAAGCTCCTACAATGAGCAGTTCTTC. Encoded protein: CASSHGTSGSSYNEQFF.

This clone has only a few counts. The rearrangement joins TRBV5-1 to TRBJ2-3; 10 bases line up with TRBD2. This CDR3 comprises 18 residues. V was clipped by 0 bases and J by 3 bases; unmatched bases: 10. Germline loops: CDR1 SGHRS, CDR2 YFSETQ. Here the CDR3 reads CASSLVGASGSRTDTQYF. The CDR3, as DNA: TGCGCCAGCAGCTTGGTTGGCGCTAGCGGGAGTCGGACAGATACGCAGTATTTT.

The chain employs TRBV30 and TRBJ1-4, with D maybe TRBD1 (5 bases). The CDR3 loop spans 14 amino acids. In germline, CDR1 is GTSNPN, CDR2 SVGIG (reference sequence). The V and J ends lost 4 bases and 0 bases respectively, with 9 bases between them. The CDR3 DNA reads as TGTGCCTGGACAGGGAAAGCAACTAATGAAAAACTGTTTTTT. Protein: CAWTGKATNEKLFF.

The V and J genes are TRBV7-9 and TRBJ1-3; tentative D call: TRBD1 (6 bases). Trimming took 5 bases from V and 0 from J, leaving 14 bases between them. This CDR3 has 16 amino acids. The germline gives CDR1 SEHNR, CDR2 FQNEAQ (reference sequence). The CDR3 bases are TGTGCCAGCAGCCCTACACAGGGTTACTCTGGAAACACCATATATTTT. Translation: CASSPTQGYSGNTIYF. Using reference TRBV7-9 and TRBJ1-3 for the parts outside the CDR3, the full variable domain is DTGVSQNPRHKITKRGQNVTFRCDPISEHNRLYWYRQTLGQGPEFLTYFQNEAQLEKSRLLSDRFSAERPKGSFSTLEIQRTEQGDSAMYLCASSPTQGYSGNTIYFGEGSWLTVV.

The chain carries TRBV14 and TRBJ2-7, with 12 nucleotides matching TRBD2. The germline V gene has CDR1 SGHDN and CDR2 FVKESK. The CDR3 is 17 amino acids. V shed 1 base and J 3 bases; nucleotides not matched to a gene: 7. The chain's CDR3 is CASSQGLAGDPFYEQYF. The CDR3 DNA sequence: TGTGCCAGCAGCCAAGGACTAGCGGGAGACCCTTTCTACGAGCAGTACTTC.

Here the CDR3 reads CASSPPGGVNEQFF. DNA of the CDR3: TGTGCCAGCTCACCCCCGGGGGGGGTGAATGAGCAGTTCTTC. This sequence joins TRBV18 and TRBJ2-1, with TRBD2 matching over 8 bases. This CDR3 has 14 residues. Germline lookup yields CDR1 KGHSH and CDR2 LQKENI. The junction had 5 bases not matched to a gene; V was cut back by 3 bases and J by 7 bases.

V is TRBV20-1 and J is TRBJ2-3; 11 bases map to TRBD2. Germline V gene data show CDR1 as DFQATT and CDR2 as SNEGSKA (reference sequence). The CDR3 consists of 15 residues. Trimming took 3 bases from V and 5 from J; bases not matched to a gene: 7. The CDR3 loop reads CSASTSGSWLDTQYF. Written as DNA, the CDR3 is TGCAGTGCTAGTACTAGCGGGAGCTGGTTAGATACGCAGTATTTT.

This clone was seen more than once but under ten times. The CDR3 sequence is CASSSPRTSGIYTQYF. CDR3 bases: TGTGCCAGCAGCTCCCCGCGGACTAGCGGGATTTATACGCAGTATTTT. The chain employs TRBV7-2 and TRBJ2-3; 12 bases are shared with TRBD2. The CDR3 spans 16 residues. Germline V gene sequence: CDR1 SGHTA, CDR2 FQGNSA. Trimming took 4 bases from V and 7 from J; bases not matched to a gene: 9.

As DNA, the CDR3 is TGTGCCATCAGGGGACAGGGGACTGGCGATGAGCAGTTCTTC. It encodes CAIRGQGTGDEQFF. V usage is TRBV10-3 and J usage is TRBJ2-1, with 10 bases aligning to TRBD1. V trimming: 6 bases; J trimming: 8 bases; junction bases outside the gene matches: 7. CDR3 length: 14 residues. Germline V gives CDR1 ENHRY, CDR2 SYGVKD.

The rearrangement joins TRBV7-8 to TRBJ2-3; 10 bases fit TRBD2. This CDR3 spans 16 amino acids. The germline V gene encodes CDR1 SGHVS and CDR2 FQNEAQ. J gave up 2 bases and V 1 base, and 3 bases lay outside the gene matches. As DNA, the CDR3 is TGTGCCAGCAGCTTAGGGACTAGCGGAAACACAGATACGCAGTATTTT. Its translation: CASSLGTSGNTDTQYF.

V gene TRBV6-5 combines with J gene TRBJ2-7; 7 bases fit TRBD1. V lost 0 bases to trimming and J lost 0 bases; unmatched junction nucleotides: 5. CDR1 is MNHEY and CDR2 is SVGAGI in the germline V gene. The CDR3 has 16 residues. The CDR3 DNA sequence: TGTGCCAGCAGTTACTCGTTAAGACAGGGCTCCTACGAGCAGTACTTC. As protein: CASSYSLRQGSYEQYF.

CDR3 sequence (DNA): TGTGCCTGGAGCCCTAAGTCTAGCGTATTATACGAGCAGTACTTC. The encoded protein is CAWSPKSSVLYEQYF. The chain joins TRBV30 to TRBJ2-7; TRBD2 might be the D (6 bases). This CDR3 comprises 15 residues. The V gene lost 3 bases and the J gene lost 4 bases, with 19 bases spanning the gap. CDR1 is GTSNPN, CDR2 SVGIG, per germline (reference sequence). The complete variable domain, with remaining parts taken from reference TRBV30 and TRBJ2-7, reads SQTIHQWPATLVQPVGSPLSLECTVEGTSNPNLYWYRQAAGRGLQLLFYSVGIGQISSEVPQNLSASRPQDRQFILSSKKLLLSDSGFYLCAWSPKSSVLYEQYFGPGTRLTVT.

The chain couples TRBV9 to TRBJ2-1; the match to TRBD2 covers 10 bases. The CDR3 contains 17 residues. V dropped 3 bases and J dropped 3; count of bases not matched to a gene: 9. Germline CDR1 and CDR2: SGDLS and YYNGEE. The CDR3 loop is CASSALGASGSYNEQFF. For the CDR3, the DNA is TGTGCCAGCAGCGCACTGGGGGCTAGCGGGAGCTACAATGAGCAGTTCTTC. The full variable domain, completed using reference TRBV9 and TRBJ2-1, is DSGVTQTPKHLITATGQRVTLRCSPRSGDLSVYWYQQSLDQGLQFLIQYYNGEERAKGNILERFSAQQFPDLHSELNLSSLELGDSALYFCASSALGASGSYNEQFFGPGTRLTVL.

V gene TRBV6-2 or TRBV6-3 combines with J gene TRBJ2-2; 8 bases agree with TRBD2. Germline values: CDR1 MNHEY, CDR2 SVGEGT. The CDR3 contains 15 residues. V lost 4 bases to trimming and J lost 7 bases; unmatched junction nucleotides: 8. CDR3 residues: CASSLGREVGGELFF. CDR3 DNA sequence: TGTGCCAGCAGTTTGGGGCGGGAGGTCGGCGGGGAGCTGTTTTTT.

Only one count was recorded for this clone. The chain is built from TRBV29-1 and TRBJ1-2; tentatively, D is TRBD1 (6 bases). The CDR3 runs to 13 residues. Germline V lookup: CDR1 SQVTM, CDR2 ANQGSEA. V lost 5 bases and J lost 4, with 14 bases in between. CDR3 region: CSVNMWDTYGYTF. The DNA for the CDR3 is TGCAGCGTTAATATGTGGGACACCTATGGCTACACCTTC.

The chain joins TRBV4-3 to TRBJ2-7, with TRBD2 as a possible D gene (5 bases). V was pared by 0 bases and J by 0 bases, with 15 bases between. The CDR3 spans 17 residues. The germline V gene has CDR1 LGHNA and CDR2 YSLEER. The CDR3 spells CASSQEGSSGDSYEQYF. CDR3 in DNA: TGCGCCAGCAGCCAAGAGGGGTCCAGCGGAGACTCCTACGAGCAGTACTTC.

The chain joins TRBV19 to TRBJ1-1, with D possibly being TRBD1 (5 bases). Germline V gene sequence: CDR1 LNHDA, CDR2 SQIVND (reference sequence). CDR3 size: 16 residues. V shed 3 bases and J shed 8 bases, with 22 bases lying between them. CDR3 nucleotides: TGTGCCAGTAGTATCTGGGGGTTTGGGGACTTTAAGGAAGCTTTCTTT. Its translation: CASSIWGFGDFKEAFF.

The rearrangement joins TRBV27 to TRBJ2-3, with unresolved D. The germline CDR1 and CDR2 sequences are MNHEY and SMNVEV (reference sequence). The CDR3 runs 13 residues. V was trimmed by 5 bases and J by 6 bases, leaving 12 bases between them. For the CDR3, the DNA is TGTGCCAGCAGTCTTTGGCCCAGGGATACGCAGTATTTT. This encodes CASSLWPRDTQYF.